This TCR beta chain emerged from a study of T-cell memory formation after mild COVID-19. Overall study context: Largely donor-specific sequence clusters came from a couple of donors.

Whole-study results and caveats: CD4+ clones that contracted lay mainly in CM and EM; CD8+ ones lay in EMRA.

TCRalpha and TCRbeta libraries used 5'RACE with constant-segment primers and UMIs. TCRdb independently ran MiXCR on the 5' RACE reads; one entry per CDR3 protein. The profile covers hundreds of thousands of distinct CDR3 sequences, with 28% appearing a single time and approximately 15% taken by the ten largest. Germline CDR1 reads SGHRS; CDR2 reads YFSETQ. This CDR3 spans 15 amino acids. Trimming left V 1 base short and J 5 bases short, with 13 bases between. On this clonotype itself: What it binds is not known.

The V gene is TRBV5-1, the J gene TRBJ2-1; no clear D. Sequencing was performed on PBMCs or a T cell subset sorted from them (not recorded which). This sequence originates from an adult woman who had mild COVID-19 (a few samples of this study predate the infection). Cell type and time point are not known. The CDR3 is CASSLLAVDHNEQFF. In nucleotides, the CDR3 is TGCGCCAGCAGCTTGCTGGCGGTTGACCACAATGAGCAGTTCTTC. The full variable domain, completed using reference TRBV5-1 and TRBJ2-1, is KAGVTQTPRYLIKTRGQQVTLSCSPISGHRSVSWYQQTPGQGLQFLFEYFSETQRNKGNFPGRFSGRQFSNSRSEMNVSTLELGDSALYLCASSLLAVDHNEQFFGPGTRLTVL.